What follows are 5 T cell receptor beta chains derived from one specimen sequenced in a study of shared T cell receptors in the human thymus. Clones were read by immunoSEQ multiplex PCR, and TCRdb kept only the in-frame ones, dropping some. The sample carries hundreds of thousands of clones, 88% recorded once. Separately, the same data were catalogued under a study of human thymus T cells.

Sequenced: thymocytes. These receptors originate from a boy in the first two years of life with a congenital heart defect.

The gene calls are TRBV21-1 and TRBJ1-5; the D segment call TRBD1 is taken from the table without a DNA check. TRBV21-1 is classified as a pseudogene. This CDR3 comprises 15 residues. DNA for the CDR3: TGTGCCCCCACGGGGACAGGGGAGGGTGATCAGCCCCAGCATTTT. Translating it yields CAPTGTGEGDQPQHF.

This rearrangement joins TRBV6-5 to TRBJ2-4; TRBD1 aligns across 7 bases. Germline-derived CDR1 and CDR2 are MNHEY and SVGAGI. After removal of 2 bases from V and 0 bases from J, the junction contained 4 bases not matched to a gene. This CDR3 spans 16 amino acids. The CDR3 sequence is CASSYRQGLAKNIQYF. CDR3 nucleotide sequence: TGTGCCAGCAGTTACAGACAGGGTCTAGCCAAAAACATTCAGTACTTC.

The genes are TRBV23-1 and TRBJ2-3; 10 nucleotides line up with TRBD2. TRBV23-1 is an ORF, and what it does is uncertain. The CDR3 spans 17 residues. V was clipped by 3 bases and J by 0 bases; unmatched bases: 6. CDR3 DNA sequence: TGCGCCAGCAGTCACCCACGGACTAGCGGAAGCACAGATACGCAGTATTTT. It yields the protein CASSHPRTSGSTDTQYF.

The gene calls are TRBV7-3 and TRBJ2-3, with 10 bases identical to TRBD2. After removal of 2 bases from V and 1 base from J, the junction contained 9 bases not matched to a gene. The CDR3 is 18 residues long. Germline CDR1 SGHTA, CDR2 FQGTGA. The CDR3 DNA is TGTGCCAGCAGCTTACTAGCGGGAGACTTTATCGGCACAGATACGCAGTATTTT. This codes for CASSLLAGDFIGTDTQYF.

This clone was observed a few times. The CDR3 DNA is TGTGCCAGCAGCTTGGCGGGGACAGGGACCTACGAGCAGTACTTC. This encodes CASSLAGTGTYEQYF. The rearrangement links TRBV5-6 to TRBJ2-7; 9 nucleotides match TRBD1. CDR1 is SGHDT, CDR2 YYEEEE, per germline. The CDR3 has 15 amino acids. With V trimmed by 0 bases and J by 2 bases, 3 bases remained unmatched.